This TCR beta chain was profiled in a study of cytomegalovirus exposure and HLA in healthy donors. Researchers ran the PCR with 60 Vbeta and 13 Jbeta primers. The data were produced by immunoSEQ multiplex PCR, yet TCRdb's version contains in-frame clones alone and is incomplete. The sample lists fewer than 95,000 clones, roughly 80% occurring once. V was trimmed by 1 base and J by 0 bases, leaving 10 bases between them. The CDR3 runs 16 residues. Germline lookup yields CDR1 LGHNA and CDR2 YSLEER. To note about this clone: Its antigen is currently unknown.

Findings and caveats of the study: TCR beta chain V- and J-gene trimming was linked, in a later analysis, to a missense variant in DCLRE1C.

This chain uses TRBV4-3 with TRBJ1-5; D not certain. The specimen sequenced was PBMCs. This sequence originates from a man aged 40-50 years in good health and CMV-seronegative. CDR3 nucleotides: TGCGCCAGCAGCCAAGGTCGACATCCTAGCAATCAGCCCCAGCATTTT. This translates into CASSQGRHPSNQPQHF.